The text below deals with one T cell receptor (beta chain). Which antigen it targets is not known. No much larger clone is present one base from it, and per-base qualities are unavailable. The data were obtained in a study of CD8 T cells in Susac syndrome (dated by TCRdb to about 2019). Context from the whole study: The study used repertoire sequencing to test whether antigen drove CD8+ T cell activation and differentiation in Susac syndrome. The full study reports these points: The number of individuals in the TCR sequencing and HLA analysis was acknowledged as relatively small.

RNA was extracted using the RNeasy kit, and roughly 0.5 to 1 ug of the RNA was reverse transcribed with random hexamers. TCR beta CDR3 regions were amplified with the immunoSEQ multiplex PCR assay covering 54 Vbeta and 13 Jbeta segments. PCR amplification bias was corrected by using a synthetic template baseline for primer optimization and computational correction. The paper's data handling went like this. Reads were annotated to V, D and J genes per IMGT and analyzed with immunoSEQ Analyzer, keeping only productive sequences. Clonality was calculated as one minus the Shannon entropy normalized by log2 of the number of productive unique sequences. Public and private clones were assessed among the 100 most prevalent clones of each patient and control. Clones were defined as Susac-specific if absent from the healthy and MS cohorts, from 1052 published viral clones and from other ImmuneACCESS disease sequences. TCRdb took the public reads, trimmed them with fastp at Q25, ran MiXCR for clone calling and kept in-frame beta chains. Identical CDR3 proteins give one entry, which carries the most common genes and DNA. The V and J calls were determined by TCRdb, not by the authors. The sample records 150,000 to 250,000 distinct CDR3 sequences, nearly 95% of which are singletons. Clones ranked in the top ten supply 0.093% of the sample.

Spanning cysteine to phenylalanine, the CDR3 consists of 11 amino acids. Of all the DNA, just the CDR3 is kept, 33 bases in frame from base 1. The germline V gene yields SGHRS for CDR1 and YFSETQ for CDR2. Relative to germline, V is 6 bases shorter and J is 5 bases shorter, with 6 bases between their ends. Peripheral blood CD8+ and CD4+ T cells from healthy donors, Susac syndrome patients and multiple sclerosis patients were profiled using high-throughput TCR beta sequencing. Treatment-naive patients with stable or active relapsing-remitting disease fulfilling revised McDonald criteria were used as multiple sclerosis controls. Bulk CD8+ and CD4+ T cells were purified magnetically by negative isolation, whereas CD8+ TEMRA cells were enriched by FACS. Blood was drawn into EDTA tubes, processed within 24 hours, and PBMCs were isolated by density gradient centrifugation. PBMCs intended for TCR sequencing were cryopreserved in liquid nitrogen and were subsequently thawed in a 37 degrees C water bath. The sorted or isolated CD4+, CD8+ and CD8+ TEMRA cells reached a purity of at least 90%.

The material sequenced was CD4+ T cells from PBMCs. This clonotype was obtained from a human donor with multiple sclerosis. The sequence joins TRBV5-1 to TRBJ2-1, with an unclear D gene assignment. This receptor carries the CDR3 CASTRDNEQFF. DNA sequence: TGCGCCAGCACACGGGACAATGAGCAGTTCTTC.